These 23 T cell receptor beta chains came from one sample sequenced in a study of cytomegalovirus exposure and HLA in healthy donors. The PCR made use of 60 Vbeta and 13 Jbeta primers. The method was immunoSEQ multiplex PCR; TCRdb's version includes in-frame clones alone and lacks a portion of them. The repertoire holds under 130,000 clones, with approximately 66% as singletons. What was sequenced was PBMCs. The receptors come from a woman between 45 and 60 years old in good health and CMV-seronegative.

The chain recombines TRBV5-1 with TRBJ1-2; unclear D gene. V lost 0 bases and J 2 bases, leaving 5 bases between the germline ends. The CDR3 has 13 residues. The germline V gene encodes CDR1 SGHRS and CDR2 YFSETQ. The CDR3 region is CASSLAGNYGYTF. The CDR3 DNA reads as TGCGCCAGCAGCTTGGCCGGGAACTATGGCTACACCTTC.

The chain uses TRBV7-2 and TRBJ1-4, with 8 bases aligning to TRBD1. V shed 1 base and J 4 bases; nucleotides not matched to a gene: 5. The germline CDR1 and CDR2 sequences are SGHTA and FQGNSA. The CDR3 sequence is 16 residues long. DNA of the CDR3: TGTGCCAGCAGCTTAGTCGGAGGACAGGGTAATGAAAAACTGTTTTTT. Amino acids: CASSLVGGQGNEKLFF.

The CDR3 loop is CASGLVLQGDLSSPLHF. The CDR3 coding sequence is TGTGCTAGTGGTTTGGTTCTACAGGGGGACTTGAGTTCACCCCTCCACTTT. The chain carries TRBV12-5 and TRBJ1-6, with TRBD1 matching 8 bases. This CDR3 contains 17 residues. After removal of 0 bases from V and 9 bases from J, the junction contained 10 bases not matched to a gene. Germline CDR1 reads LGHNT; CDR2 reads FRNRAP.

V gene TRBV29-1 combines with J gene TRBJ2-5, with 9 bases identical to TRBD1. V shed 7 bases and J 2 bases; nucleotides not matched to a gene: 2. Germline V CDR1 and CDR2: SQVTM, ANQGSEA. The CDR3 runs 12 residues. For the CDR3, the DNA is TGCAGCGGAGGGACAGGGCAAGAGACCCAGTACTTC. Its protein is CSGGTGQETQYF.

The rearrangement links TRBV4-1 to TRBJ1-1, with D perhaps matching TRBD1 (5 bases). Trimming removed 6 bases from V and 0 bases from J, with 17 bases in between. This CDR3 comprises 16 residues. Germline V gene sequence: CDR1 MGHRA, CDR2 YSYEKL. CDR3: CASRFGSGYVNTEAFF. DNA of the CDR3: TGCGCCAGCAGGTTCGGGTCAGGGTATGTGAACACTGAAGCTTTCTTT.

The CDR3 DNA is TGTGCCAGCAGTCGGGACAGGAACTATGGCTACACCTTC. Protein product: CASSRDRNYGYTF. The gene calls are TRBV6-5 and TRBJ1-2, with TRBD1 matching over 8 bases. The V gene end was trimmed by 5 bases and the J gene end by 2 bases; junction bases not matched to a gene: 1. The germline gives CDR1 MNHEY, CDR2 SVGAGI. This CDR3 is 13 amino acids long.

The chain couples TRBV12-5 to TRBJ1-6, with TRBD1 identical over 8 bases. The CDR3 sequence is 14 residues long. V lost 1 base and J lost 10; bases outside the gene matches: 3. Germline V CDR1 and CDR2: LGHNT, FRNRAP. CDR3 protein: CASGLDTGGSPLHF. The DNA for the CDR3 is TGTGCTAGTGGTTTGGATACAGGGGGATCACCCCTCCACTTT.

The rearrangement uses TRBV18 and TRBJ2-3, with TRBD1 matching 9 bases. The germline CDR1 and CDR2 sequences are KGHSH and LQKENI. The CDR3 is made up of 15 amino acids. Germline trimming cut 5 bases from V and 2 bases from J; bases unmatched to any gene: 5. The CDR3 coding sequence is TGTGCCAGCTCAACCGGACAGGGGACCACAGATACGCAGTATTTT. It yields the protein CASSTGQGTTDTQYF.

This clone has a handful of counts. The rearrangement joins TRBV11-2 to TRBJ2-2, with a weak D call TRBD2 (6 bases). Trimming took 1 base from V and 8 from J, leaving 8 bases between them. This CDR3 contains 13 residues. Germline CDR1 is SGHAT and CDR2 is FQNNGV. The CDR3: CASSLVAGGELFF. The CDR3 region has the DNA TGTGCCAGCAGCTTAGTTGCGGGAGGGGAGCTGTTTTTT.

The chain recombines TRBV5-8 with TRBJ1-6, with a weak D call TRBD1 (6 bases). The V gene lost 0 bases and the J gene lost 9 bases, with 10 bases spanning the gap. This CDR3 is 14 amino acids long. The V gene's germline CDR1 is SGHTS and CDR2 YDEGEE. The CDR3 DNA reads TGTGCCAGCAGCTTGGTGGGGGCGGGTTCACCCCTCCACTTT. Translated: CASSLVGAGSPLHF.

The table lists this clone with a count of one. V usage is TRBV5-1 and J usage is TRBJ2-3, with 8 bases identical to TRBD1. The CDR3 length is 15 residues. The V segment lost 0 bases and the J segment 5 bases; nucleotides outside the gene matches: 5. The germline V gene encodes CDR1 SGHRS and CDR2 YFSETQ. In DNA, the CDR3 is TGCGCCAGCAGCTTGGTGGGACAGGACTTAGATACGCAGTATTTT. Its protein product is CASSLVGQDLDTQYF.

The chain has TRBV7-9 and TRBJ2-1; perhaps TRBD2 as D (6 bases). Germline CDR1 reads SEHNR; CDR2 reads FQNEAQ (reference sequence). V was cut by 1 base and J by 9 bases, with 10 bases left in between. The CDR3 is made up of 13 amino acids. CDR3 sequence reads: CASSLDQGGEQFF. The CDR3, as DNA: TGTGCCAGCAGCTTAGACCAGGGAGGTGAGCAGTTCTTC.

The chain uses TRBV19 and TRBJ1-2; no firm D call. The length of the CDR3 is 13 residues. CDR1 and CDR2 from the germline V gene are LNHDA and SQIVND (reference sequence). With 4 bases removed from V and 5 bases from J, the gap between germline ends came to 11 bases. Here the CDR3 DNA reads TGTGCCAGTAGTACCCAACAGAGATATGGCTACACCTTC. Its translation: CASSTQQRYGYTF.

The sample holds a few counts of this clone. The rearrangement links TRBV4-2 to TRBJ2-2; possible D gene TRBD1, 5 bases. Trimming left V 1 base short and J 6 bases short, with 9 bases between. The CDR3 is 14 residues long. Germline V gene lookup returns CDR1 LGHNA and CDR2 YNFKEQ. The CDR3 DNA sequence: TGTGCCAGCAGCCAAGGGACAACCGCCGGGGAGCTGTTTTTT. Translated, it gives CASSQGTTAGELFF.

The chain is built from TRBV27 and TRBJ2-7; TRBD2 matches 7 bases. Germline V CDR1 and CDR2: MNHEY, SMNVEV (reference sequence). The CDR3 has 13 residues. V shed 7 bases, J shed 3 bases, and the junction held 6 bases outside the gene matches. The DNA for the CDR3 is TGTGCCAGCAAACGGGGAGGGGACTACGAGCAGTACTTC. Its protein is CASKRGGDYEQYF.

The chain carries TRBV7-6 and TRBJ2-5; 7 bases map to TRBD1. The DNA end is a closer match to TRBJ2-7, so the J assignment may be wrong. The CDR3 sequence is 14 residues long. The V gene's germline CDR1 is SGHVS and CDR2 FNYEAQ. CDR3 in DNA: TGTGCCAGCAGCACAACAGGGGTAATCTACGAGCAGTACTTC. As protein: CASSTTGVIYEQYF.

The chain combines TRBV6-5 with TRBJ1-6; no definite D call. CDR1 is MNHEY, CDR2 SVGAGI, per germline. V lost 3 bases to trimming and J lost 7 bases, with 13 bases between them. This CDR3 is built from 15 residues. This CDR3 is CASSYTDILNSPLHF. CDR3 nucleotides: TGTGCCAGCAGTTATACCGACATTCTAAATTCACCCCTCCACTTT.

This clone showed up just a few times. This chain uses TRBV6-5 with TRBJ1-1, with 8 bases identical to TRBD1. Germline loops: CDR1 MNHEY, CDR2 SVGAGI. This CDR3 is built from 13 residues. The V segment lost 6 bases and the J segment 4 bases; nucleotides outside the gene matches: 4. CDR3: CASRTGVGTEAFF. CDR3 nucleotide sequence: TGTGCCAGCAGGACAGGGGTTGGCACTGAAGCTTTCTTT.

The V and J genes are TRBV7-9 and TRBJ2-5; 14 bases agree with TRBD2. CDR1 and CDR2 (germline): SEHNR, FQNEAQ (reference sequence). V trimming: 8 bases; J trimming: 5 bases; junction bases outside the gene matches: 10. The CDR3 extends over 16 amino acids. CDR3 nucleotides: TGTGCCAGCGACCCAGGGACTAGCGGGGGTTGGGAGACCCAGTACTTC. Translating it yields CASDPGTSGGWETQYF.

This chain joins TRBV10-3 and TRBJ2-5; possible D gene TRBD1, 5 bases. The CDR3 extends over 16 amino acids. Germline V gives CDR1 ENHRY, CDR2 SYGVKD. V lost 2 bases and J lost 0, with 13 bases in between. The CDR3 loop reads CAISEPAGLYQETQYF. The CDR3 nucleotides are TGTGCCATCAGTGAGCCGGCAGGGCTGTACCAAGAGACCCAGTACTTC.

This clone has a handful of counts. The gene calls are TRBV4-3 and TRBJ2-5; 12 positions match TRBD2. The CDR3 runs 15 residues. In germline, CDR1 is LGHNA, CDR2 YSLEER. The ends lost 4 bases at V and 5 bases at J; junction bases unmatched: 5. The CDR3 here is CASSPTSGSFETQYF. CDR3 DNA sequence: TGCGCCAGCAGCCCGACTAGCGGGAGTTTCGAGACCCAGTACTTC.

This chain uses TRBV4-1 with TRBJ1-5; tentative D call: TRBD1 (6 bases). Per germline, CDR1 MGHRA and CDR2 YSYEKL. Trimming cost V 3 bases and J 7 bases, with 25 bases left between them. This CDR3 has 18 residues. CDR3: CASSQKDLGARGRQPQHF. CDR3 coding DNA: TGCGCCAGCAGCCAGAAAGATTTAGGGGCCAGGGGCAGGCAGCCCCAGCATTTT.

The V and J genes are TRBV7-3 and TRBJ2-1, with TRBD1 identical over 10 bases. The CDR3 contains 15 residues. Germline CDR1 is SGHTA and CDR2 is FQGTGA. The V segment lost 3 bases and the J segment 7 bases; nucleotides outside the gene matches: 6. CDR3 coding DNA: TGTGCCAGCAGCTTCGGGACAGGGGCAGGGAATGAGCAGTTCTTC. It is translated as CASSFGTGAGNEQFF. The full variable domain, in which reference TRBV7-3 and TRBJ2-1 provide the parts outside the CDR3, is GAGVSQTPSNKVTEKGKYVELRCDPISGHTALYWYRQSLGQGPEFLIYFQGTGAADDSGLPNDRFFAVRPEGSVSTLKIQRTERGDSAVYLCASSFGTGAGNEQFFGPGTRLTVL.